The text below deals with one T cell receptor (beta chain). The antigen remains unidentified. At one end the junction does not follow the germline gene, possibly because of a read error. The record originates from a study of post-analysis software for immune sequencing data. The TCR beta cDNA libraries carried unique molecular identifiers. TCRdb re-derived calls from the PCR reads in MiXCR, one entry per CDR3 protein. The data contain 650,000 to 900,000 distinct CDR3 sequences, around 45% of them singletons. Points from the study as a whole: The authors found that F measure strongly co-clustered same-batch samples. Four or five TRBV segments were significantly more frequent in patients than in controls. TRBV5-6, TRBV5-1 and TRBV20-1 were among these segments.

Germline assignment: CDR1 SGHKS and CDR2 YYEKEE (reference sequence). The CDR3 runs to 16 residues. The specimen was blood. The chain employs TRBV5-5 and TRBJ2-3, with a possible D match to TRBD2 (6 bases). This TCR was recovered from a girl aged 10-17 years with multiple sclerosis. The DNA of the CDR3 is TGTGCCAGCAGCTTGGGGGCGGGACCGAACACAGACACGCAGTATTTT. It yields the protein CASSLGAGPNTDTQYF.